This TCR beta chain was found in a study of T-cell reconstitution after alpha-beta-depleted transplantation in children. Germline CDR1 SGDLS, CDR2 YYNGEE. The CDR3 is made up of 14 amino acids. Trimming pared 0 bases from V and 7 bases from J, leaving 13 bases between. Unique molecular identifiers were used in preparing the TCRbeta library. TCRdb ran MiXCR on the PCR reads and lists one entry per CDR3 protein. Of over 200,000 distinct CDR3 sequences in the sample, around 9.5% were seen once. The rearrangement uses TRBV9 and TRBJ1-2; no reliable D call. This sequence originates from a human donor who donated a stem cell graft to a child with acute lymphoblastic leukemia. This specimen consisted of PBMCs from the stem cell graft donor, obtained from the stem cell graft. The CDR3 here is CASSVDRRPGGYTF. CDR3 DNA: TGTGCCAGCAGCGTAGATCGACGGCCCGGTGGCTACACCTTC.